One and the same sample provided the 31 T cell receptor beta chains below, sequenced in a study of T cell repertoires in cytomegalovirus infection. For these receptors, no antigen is known. TCRdb called the reads again in MiXCR, with one record for every CDR3 protein. The sample lists 450,000 to 600,000 distinct CDR3 sequences, 40% to 50% occurring once. The sequenced sample was cultured PBMCs, obtained from culture after CMV antigen stimulation. The receptors here all came from a human donor in good health (CMV status not recorded). Some clones in this sample may be carry-over from other donors' samples.

V and J are TRBV7-8 and TRBJ1-1; the D is unclear. The CDR3 sequence is 13 residues long. The V and J ends lost 3 bases and 4 bases respectively, with 9 bases between them. Looked up from germline, CDR1 is SGHVS and CDR2 is FQNEAQ. The DNA of the CDR3 is TGTGCCAGCAGCTTGACTTCAACCACTGAAGCTTTCTTT. It specifies CASSLTSTTEAFF.

The chain couples TRBV25-1 to TRBJ2-3; 7 nucleotides line up with TRBD2. V lost 5 bases and J lost 7; bases outside the gene matches: 15. CDR3 length: 16 amino acids. Germline lookup yields CDR1 MGHDK and CDR2 SYGVNS. The CDR3 coding sequence is TGTGCCAGCAGTCCGGTGGGGGGGGGAGATGTCAATACGCAGTATTTT. Its translation is CASSPVGGGDVNTQYF.

The chain recombines TRBV4-3 with TRBJ2-3; perhaps TRBD2 as D (6 bases). CDR1 is LGHNA, CDR2 YSLEER, per germline. V was trimmed by 1 base and J by 5 bases, leaving 10 bases between them. CDR3 size: 14 residues. CDR3 DNA: TGCGCCAGCAGCCAAGTTCGGGAGTTAGATACGCAGTATTTT. Translation gives CASSQVRELDTQYF.

The chain has TRBV6-1 and TRBJ2-5; D not certain. The germline gives CDR1 MNHNS, CDR2 SASEGT. Deletions cut 7 bases from V and 4 bases from J, with 7 bases between. This CDR3 is 11 amino acids long. The CDR3 DNA is TGTGCCAGCACGGTGTTAGAGACCCAGTACTTC. Translation gives CASTVLETQYF.

The chain links TRBV6-1 to TRBJ1-5; 7 bases are a match to TRBD1. The CDR3 length is 15 residues. With V trimmed by 4 bases and J by 6 bases, 9 bases remained unmatched. Per germline, CDR1 MNHNS and CDR2 SASEGT. As DNA, the CDR3 is TGTGCCAGCAGTGGAAGGGGGCCTCTGGGTCAGCCCCAGCATTTT. It encodes CASSGRGPLGQPQHF.

This clonotype was observed a handful of times. This rearrangement joins TRBV7-2 to TRBJ1-3; D unclear. V dropped 1 base and J dropped 1 base, with 8 bases sitting between them. Germline CDR1 is SGHTA and CDR2 is FQGNSA. CDR3 length equals 15 residues. The DNA of the CDR3 is TGTGCCAGCAGCTTAGGCGGTCCTTCTGGAAACACCATATATTTT. Encoded protein: CASSLGGPSGNTIYF.

The chain carries TRBV7-2 and TRBJ2-1; D gene uncertain. There are 13 residues in the CDR3. V lost 4 bases and J lost 5, with 9 bases in between. Germline assignment: CDR1 SGHTA and CDR2 FQGNSA. The CDR3 reads CASSYDPNNEQFF. Written as DNA, the CDR3 is TGTGCCAGCAGCTACGACCCGAACAATGAGCAGTTCTTC.

This clonotype was recorded once. This chain joins TRBV5-5 and TRBJ1-2; D uncertain. Germline CDR1 SGHKS, CDR2 YYEKEE (reference sequence). This CDR3 spans 12 amino acids. Trimming left V 3 bases short and J 5 bases short, with 8 bases between. The CDR3 DNA sequence: TGTGCCAGCAGCTCGGAGAGATATGGCTACACCTTC. Encoded protein: CASSSERYGYTF.

The V and J genes are TRBV7-2 and TRBJ2-5; possible D gene TRBD2, 5 bases. Germline loops: CDR1 SGHTA, CDR2 FQGNSA. CDR3 length equals 13 residues. V was cut by 4 bases and J by 2 bases, with 8 bases left in between. The CDR3 here is CASSYTRQETQYF. In nucleotides, the CDR3 is TGTGCCAGCAGCTACACTAGGCAAGAGACCCAGTACTTC. Full variable domain (rest looked up from reference TRBV7-2 and TRBJ2-5): GAGVSQSPSNKVTEKGKDVELRCDPISGHTALYWYRQSLGQGLEFLIYFQGNSAPDKSGLPSDRFSAERTGGSVSTLTIQRTQQEDSAVYLCASSYTRQETQYFGPGTRLLVL.

This chain joins TRBV24-1 and TRBJ2-3; D unclear. Germline CDR1 KGHDR, CDR2 SFDVKD. Deletions cut 4 bases from V and 4 bases from J, with 11 bases between. The CDR3 is 14 amino acids. CDR3 nucleotides: TGTGCCACCAGTGAAAGACCTTGGGCAGATACGCAGTATTTT. Its protein is CATSERPWADTQYF.

This clonotype was observed a few times. The gene calls are TRBV11-2 and TRBJ2-7; weak D call: TRBD2 (7 bases). The CDR3 has 15 residues. CDR1 and CDR2 (germline): SGHAT, FQNNGV. V was clipped by 5 bases and J by 5 bases, with 19 bases between them. CDR3 loop: CASSQIKGGLNEQYF. CDR3 sequence (DNA): TGTGCCAGCAGCCAGATCAAGGGGGGGCTGAACGAGCAGTACTTC. Variable domain in full (rest from reference TRBV11-2 and TRBJ2-7): EAGVAQSPRYKIIEKRQSVAFWCNPISGHATLYWYQQILGQGPKLLIQFQNNGVVDDSQLPKDRFSAERLKGVDSTLKIQPAKLEDSAVYLCASSQIKGGLNEQYFGPGTRLTVT.

The chain uses TRBV7-2 and TRBJ2-7; D is unresolved. CDR1 SGHTA and CDR2 FQGNSA come from the germline V gene. The CDR3 covers 14 residues. Trimming removed 1 base at V and 6 bases at J, with 13 bases between. The CDR3 spells CASSLGPLVGEQYF. The CDR3 DNA reads TGTGCCAGCAGCTTAGGGCCCTTAGTGGGCGAGCAGTACTTC.

This chain connects TRBV29-1 to TRBJ2-1; D may match TRBD1 or TRBD2 (6 bases each). The V end was cut by 4 bases, the J end by 3 bases, with 19 bases between. Germline V lookup: CDR1 SQVTM, CDR2 ANQGSEA. This CDR3 contains 16 residues. The CDR3 region has the DNA TGCAGCGTTGGGGGGGCGGCGCGGGGACTCTACAATGAGCAGTTCTTC. Its translation: CSVGGAARGLYNEQFF.

This clonotype turned up a few times. The V gene is TRBV7-6, the J gene TRBJ1-3; D is uncertain. The ends were cut back, 3 bases at V and 4 bases at J, with 19 bases in the middle. Germline V lookup: CDR1 SGHVS, CDR2 FNYEAQ. The CDR3 loop spans 17 amino acids. CDR3 protein: CASSFHLATGGGNTIYF. The CDR3 DNA reads TGTGCCAGCAGCTTCCACCTCGCGACGGGAGGAGGAAACACCATATATTTT. The entire variable domain, with the rest obtained from reference TRBV7-6 and TRBJ1-3, is as follows: GAGVSQSPRYKVTKRGQDVALRCDPISGHVSLYWYRQALGQGPEFLTYFNYEAQQDKSGLPNDRFSAERPEGSISTLTIQRTEQRDSAMYRCASSFHLATGGGNTIYFGEGSWLTVV.

V usage is TRBV11-2 and J usage is TRBJ2-2, with D maybe TRBD1 (6 bases). Looked up from germline, CDR1 is SGHAT and CDR2 is FQNNGV. The CDR3 spans 16 residues. Trimming shortened V by 7 bases and J by 5 bases, and 20 bases separated the two germline ends. The CDR3 reads CASIGLIQGWTGELFF. The CDR3 DNA is TGTGCCAGCATCGGGCTCATACAGGGTTGGACCGGGGAGCTGTTTTTT.

The chain is built from TRBV29-1 and TRBJ2-5, with D maybe TRBD2 (6 bases). Germline V CDR1 and CDR2: SQVTM, ANQGSEA. The CDR3 spans 14 residues. Trimming left V 4 bases short and J 5 bases short, with 17 bases between. CDR3 nucleotides: TGCAGCGTTGTGCCGGGGAGGTCTCGGGAGACCCAGTACTTC. It is translated as CSVVPGRSRETQYF.

This clonotype was counted only a few times. The rearrangement uses TRBV5-5 and TRBJ1-5; D is ambiguous. V gave up 2 bases and J gave up 0 bases, with 9 bases separating them. The CDR3 length is 15 residues. CDR1 and CDR2 (germline): SGHKS, YYEKEE (reference sequence). Here the CDR3 DNA reads TGTGCCAGCAGCTTAACCTCTGATAGCAATCAGCCCCAGCATTTT. Translated: CASSLTSDSNQPQHF.

V is TRBV5-1 and J is TRBJ2-3; 9 positions match TRBD2. The V and J ends lost 6 bases and 2 bases, in that order; junction bases with no gene match: 4. The germline gives CDR1 SGHRS, CDR2 YFSETQ. This CDR3 comprises 14 residues. The CDR3: CASMGGGATDTQYF. The CDR3, as DNA: TGCGCCAGCATGGGCGGGGGGGCCACAGATACGCAGTATTTT.

CDR3 in amino acids: CASSEQGQSYEQYF. The CDR3 DNA reads TGTGCCAGCAGTGAACAGGGGCAGTCCTACGAGCAGTACTTC. V and J are TRBV2 and TRBJ2-7; TRBD1 might be the D (6 bases). Deletions cut 2 bases from V and 1 base from J, with 9 bases between. This CDR3 is built from 14 residues. Germline V gene data show CDR1 as SNHLY and CDR2 as FYNNEI.

Points on this clonotype: At one end the junction does not follow the germline gene, possibly because of a read error. CDR3 protein: CASSRDVRGQETQHF. The CDR3 DNA reads TGTGCCAGCAGCCGAGATGTACGGGGGCAAGAGACCCAGCACTTC. The chain recombines TRBV6-1 with TRBJ2-5; D may correspond to TRBD1 or TRBD2 (6 bases each). This CDR3 comprises 15 residues. Germline V gives CDR1 MNHNS, CDR2 SASEGT.

This clonotype was counted once. This chain links TRBV12-3 or TRBV12-4 with TRBJ1-6; maybe TRBD1 (5 bases). The CDR3 is made up of 14 amino acids. Trimming shortened V by 6 bases and J by 4 bases, and 10 bases separated the two germline ends. The DNA for the CDR3 is TGTGCCAGCAGCCCAGACAGTTATAATTCACCCCTCCACTTT. It specifies CASSPDSYNSPLHF.

Only a few counts were recorded for this clonotype. V usage is TRBV7-4 and J usage is TRBJ2-2; D might be TRBD1 (6 bases). The CDR3 covers 15 residues. The V gene's germline CDR1 is SGHVT and CDR2 SQSDAQ. Trimming removed 1 base at V and 4 bases at J, with 10 bases between. CDR3 in amino acids: CASSLVLGATGELFF. CDR3 nucleotides: TGTGCCAGCAGCTTAGTGTTGGGGGCCACCGGGGAGCTGTTTTTT.

The gene calls are TRBV7-2 and TRBJ2-5; TRBD2 matches at 7 bases. Per the germline V gene, CDR1 is SGHTA and CDR2 is FQGNSA. This CDR3 is built from 16 residues. Germline trimming cut 0 bases from V and 4 bases from J; bases unmatched to any gene: 8. In nucleotides, the CDR3 is TGTGCCAGCAGCTTAGCGGCTAGCGGAGCCAGAGAGACCCAGTACTTC. Its translation: CASSLAASGARETQYF.

This chain joins TRBV7-2 and TRBJ1-4, with D unclear. With 5 bases removed from V and 7 bases from J, the gap between germline ends came to 29 bases. The CDR3 extends over 19 amino acids. CDR1 and CDR2 (germline): SGHTA, FQGNSA. In nucleotides, the CDR3 is TGTGCCAGCAGCCCCAAACCGCCATTCCGCAACCGGGTCGGTGAAAAACTGTTTTTT. It translates to CASSPKPPFRNRVGEKLFF.

The CDR3 nucleotides are TGTGCCAGCAGTTTAGTAACAGACTATGGCTACACCTTC. This gives the protein CASSLVTDYGYTF. This chain uses TRBV28 with TRBJ1-2; no definite D call. The CDR3 covers 13 residues. Looked up from germline, CDR1 is MDHEN and CDR2 is SYDVKM. Trimming removed 2 bases from V and 3 bases from J, with 7 bases in between.

The chain has TRBV7-2 and TRBJ2-3; no clear D. Germline CDR1 and CDR2: SGHTA and FQGNSA. This CDR3 comprises 12 residues. V was pared by 5 bases and J by 9 bases, with 12 bases between. CDR3 residues: CASSDRGPTQYF. CDR3 sequence (DNA): TGTGCCAGCAGCGACCGAGGACCCACGCAGTATTTT.

CDR3 coding DNA: TGCGCCAGCAGCTTGGGACTAGAGGGGGGTAATGAGCAGTTCTTC. It translates to CASSLGLEGGNEQFF. The J gene is TRBJ2-1, the V gene TRBV5-1, with D perhaps TRBD1 or TRBD2 (6 bases each). There are 15 residues in the CDR3. CDR1 SGHRS and CDR2 YFSETQ come from the germline V gene. The V and J ends lost 0 bases and 7 bases respectively, with 14 bases between them.

The V and J genes are TRBV11-2 and TRBJ2-2; D remains unclear. Germline V gene sequence: CDR1 SGHAT, CDR2 FQNNGV. This CDR3 is 15 amino acids long. V dropped 5 bases and J dropped 1 base, with 11 bases sitting between them. Here the CDR3 reads CASSRSWGNTGELFF. The DNA for the CDR3 is TGTGCCAGCAGCAGGTCTTGGGGGAACACCGGGGAGCTGTTTTTT.

Here the CDR3 DNA reads TGTGCCAGCAGTGGACAGGGAGGTCAGCCCCAGCATTTT. Protein: CASSGQGGQPQHF. The chain employs TRBV2 and TRBJ1-5; 7 bases are a match to TRBD1. The germline V gene has CDR1 SNHLY and CDR2 FYNNEI. The CDR3 length is 13 residues. The ends lost 4 bases at V and 6 bases at J; junction bases unmatched: 3.

The V call is TRBV12-3 or TRBV12-4, the J call TRBJ1-1; D is perhaps TRBD1 (5 bases). CDR3 length: 14 residues. Trimming took 3 bases from V and 4 from J, leaving 12 bases between them. The CDR3 DNA follows: TGTGCCAGCAGTTTGGAGGGGTTAAGCACTGAAGCTTTCTTT. It encodes CASSLEGLSTEAFF.

In its sample, this clonotype was seen many times. The chain links TRBV7-2 to TRBJ2-1; TRBD2 agrees at 12 bases. The germline V gene encodes CDR1 SGHTA and CDR2 FQGNSA. The V and J ends lost 5 bases and 6 bases, in that order; junction bases with no gene match: 11. This CDR3 is 17 amino acids long. DNA of the CDR3: TGTGCCAGCAGCCCCAGGGGACTAGCGGGTGCGCGCAATGAGCAGTTCTTC. It is translated as CASSPRGLAGARNEQFF.